This TCR beta chain stems from a study of T cell responses to AZD1222 COVID-19 vaccine. Profiled with immunoSEQ multiplex PCR; TCRdb holds only in-frame clones, not every one. The sample shows some 150,000 clones, approximately 94% of them seen only once. Deletions cut 0 bases from V and 3 bases from J, with 9 bases between. This CDR3 is 15 amino acids long. Germline lookup yields CDR1 SEHNR and CDR2 FQNEAQ (reference sequence). The V call is TRBV7-9, the J call TRBJ1-5, with D possibly matching TRBD1 (5 bases). The sequence was collected from an adult in good health. The sample consisted of peripheral blood, taken on day 0 of AZD1222 vaccination. CDR3 nucleotides: TGTGCCAGCAGCTTAGCAATAGGGGACAATCAGCCCCAGCATTTT. Translated: CASSLAIGDNQPQHF.